This T cell receptor beta chain was found in a study of blood T cells in healthy people across ages. This clonotype was detected only a few times. Primers used in a second PCR of about 7 to 12 cycles were a sample-barcoded 5' primer and a J-beta primer mix. TCRdb re-analysed the 5' RACE reads in MiXCR, keeping a single row per CDR3 protein. This sample has around 690,000 distinct CDR3 sequences; roughly three fifths occur once, and the top ten carry approximately 37%. The length of the CDR3 is 18 residues. V lost 0 bases, J lost 1 base, and 7 bases stayed unmatched. The germline CDR1 and CDR2 sequences are LGHNA and YNFKEQ.

The J gene is TRBJ2-7, the V gene TRBV4-2; 12 bases map to TRBD2. Material for sequencing was blood. This sequence was found in a man aged 60 to 69 in good health. CDR3 coding DNA: TGTGCCAGCAGCCAAGATCGGTCTAGCGGGGGGGTTTCCTACGAGCAGTACTTC. Its translation is CASSQDRSSGGVSYEQYF.